The sequence of this T cell receptor beta chain was determined in a study of blood T cell repertoires in COVID-19. Across the whole study: From T cells, B-cell-depleted T cells, or PBMCs came the material, which was cDNA or gDNA.

Participants, about 18 to 90 years old, spanned approximately 26 US areas. Cohorts were determined from participant-reported clinical history. Germline lookup yields CDR1 SGHTA and CDR2 FQGNSA. This CDR3 region has 19 residues. The V and J ends lost 2 bases and 7 bases, in that order; junction bases with no gene match: 20. Using immunoSEQ multiplex PCR, the repertoire was profiled, and TCRdb retains in-frame clones only, with some absent. The profile shows 250,000 to 300,000 clones, roughly 91% of them singletons. The material sequenced was PBMCs or T cells enriched from blood (not recorded which). This rearrangement joins TRBV7-2 to TRBJ2-1; TRBD1 aligns across 7 bases. This receptor was taken from a middle-aged man who had recovered from COVID-19. CDR3 sequence: CASSLQPIRLDRVQNEQFF. DNA for the CDR3: TGTGCCAGCAGCTTACAACCAATACGTCTAGACAGGGTGCAGAATGAGCAGTTCTTC.